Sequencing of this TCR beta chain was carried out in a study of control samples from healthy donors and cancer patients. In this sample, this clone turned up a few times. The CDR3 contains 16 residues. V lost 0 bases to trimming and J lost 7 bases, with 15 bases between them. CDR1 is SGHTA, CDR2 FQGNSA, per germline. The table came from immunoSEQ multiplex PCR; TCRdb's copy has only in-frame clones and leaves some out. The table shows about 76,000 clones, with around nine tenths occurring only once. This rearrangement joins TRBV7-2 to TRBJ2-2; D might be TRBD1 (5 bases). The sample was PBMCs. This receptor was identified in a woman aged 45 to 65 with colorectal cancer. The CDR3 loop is CASSLAVRESGGELFF. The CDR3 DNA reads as TGTGCCAGCAGCTTAGCGGTCAGGGAAAGTGGCGGGGAGCTGTTTTTT.